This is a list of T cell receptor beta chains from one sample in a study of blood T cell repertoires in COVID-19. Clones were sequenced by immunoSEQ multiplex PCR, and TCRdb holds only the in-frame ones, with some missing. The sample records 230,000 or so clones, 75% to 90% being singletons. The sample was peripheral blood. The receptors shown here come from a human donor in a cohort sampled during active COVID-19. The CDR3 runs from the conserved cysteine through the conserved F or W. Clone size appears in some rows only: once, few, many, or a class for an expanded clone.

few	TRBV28	CASSFLHEQYF
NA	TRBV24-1	CATTGDWDNEQFF
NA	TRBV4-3	CASSPWTGMAAKNIQYF
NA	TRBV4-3	CASSLKWTGGLGDNEKLFF
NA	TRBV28	CASKTGRAKNIQYF
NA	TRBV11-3	CASSFHRTSGSREQYF
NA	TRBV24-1	CATSDRDRDYNEQFF
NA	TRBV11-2	CASSLETPFEQYF
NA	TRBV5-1	CASRSGLAGAKSSYEQYF
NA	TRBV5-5	CASSLTGSVIEAFF
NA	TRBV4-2	CASSPTGVPLSGANVLTF
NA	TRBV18	CASSPVQGKETQYF
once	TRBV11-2	CASSFTGANYGYTF
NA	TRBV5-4	CASSLESGFYEQYF
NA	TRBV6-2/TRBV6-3	CASSSGTPRDTQYF
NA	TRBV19	CASSDTGVETQYF
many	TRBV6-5	CASSYSQANTEAFF
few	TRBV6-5	CASRRTGFSEKLFF
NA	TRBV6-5	CASASGGFYNEQFF
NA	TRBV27	CASSLVSSGKETQYF
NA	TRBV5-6	CASSFDRGGLKYF
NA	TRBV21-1	CASSKPGLAGGSSYNEQFF
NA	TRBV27	CASSIQGPYNSPLHF
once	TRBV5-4	CAWGLGETQYF
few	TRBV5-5	CASSLVVTGGYQPQHF
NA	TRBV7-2	CASSLESGRAFYLFF